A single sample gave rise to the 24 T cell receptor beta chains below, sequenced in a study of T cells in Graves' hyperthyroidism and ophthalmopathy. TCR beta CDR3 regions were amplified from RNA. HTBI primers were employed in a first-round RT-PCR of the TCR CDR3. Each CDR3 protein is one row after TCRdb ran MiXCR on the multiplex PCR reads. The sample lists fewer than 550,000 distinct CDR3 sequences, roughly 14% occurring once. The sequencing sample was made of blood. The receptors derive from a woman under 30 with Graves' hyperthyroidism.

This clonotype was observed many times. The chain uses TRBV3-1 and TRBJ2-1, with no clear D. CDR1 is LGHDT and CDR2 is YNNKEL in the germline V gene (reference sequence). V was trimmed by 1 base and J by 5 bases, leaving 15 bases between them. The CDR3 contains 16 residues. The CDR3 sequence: CASSQAIYPVHNEQFF. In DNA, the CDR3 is TGTGCCAGCAGCCAAGCCATATACCCAGTACACAATGAGCAGTTCTTC.

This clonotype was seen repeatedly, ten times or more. This chain's CDR3 is CASSLADEQFF. DNA of the CDR3: TGTGCCAGCAGCTTGGCCGATGAGCAGTTCTTC. The chain links TRBV7-3 to TRBJ2-1; D ambiguous. The germline V gene encodes CDR1 SGHTA and CDR2 FQGTGA. Between the trimmed V and J ends, which lost 3 bases and 8 bases, there was a span of 5 bases. The CDR3 extends over 11 amino acids.

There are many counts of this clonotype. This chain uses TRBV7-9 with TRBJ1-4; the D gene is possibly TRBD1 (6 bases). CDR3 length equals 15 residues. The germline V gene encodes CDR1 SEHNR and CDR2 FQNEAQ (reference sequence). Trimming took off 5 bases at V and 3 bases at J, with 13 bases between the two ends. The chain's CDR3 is CASSLRDTPNEKLFF. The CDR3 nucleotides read TGTGCCAGCAGCCTCCGGGACACCCCTAATGAAAAACTGTTTTTT. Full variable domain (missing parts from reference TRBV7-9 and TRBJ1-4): DTGVSQNPRHKITKRGQNVTFRCDPISEHNRLYWYRQTLGQGPEFLTYFQNEAQLEKSRLLSDRFSAERPKGSFSTLEIQRTEQGDSAMYLCASSLRDTPNEKLFFGSGTQLSVL.

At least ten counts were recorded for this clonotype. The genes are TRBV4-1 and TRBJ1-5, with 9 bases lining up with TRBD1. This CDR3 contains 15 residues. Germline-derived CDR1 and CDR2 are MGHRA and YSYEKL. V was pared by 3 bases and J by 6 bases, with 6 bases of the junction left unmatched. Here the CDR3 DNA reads TGCGCCAGCAGCCAGATTACAGGGGGCATTCAGCCCCAGCATTTT. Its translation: CASSQITGGIQPQHF.

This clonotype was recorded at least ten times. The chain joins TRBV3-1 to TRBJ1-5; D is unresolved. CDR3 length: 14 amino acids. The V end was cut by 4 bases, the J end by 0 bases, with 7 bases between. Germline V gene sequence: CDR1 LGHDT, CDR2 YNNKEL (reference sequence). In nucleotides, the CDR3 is TGTGCCAGCAGCCCCAGCGTTAGCAATCAGCCCCAGCATTTT. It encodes CASSPSVSNQPQHF.

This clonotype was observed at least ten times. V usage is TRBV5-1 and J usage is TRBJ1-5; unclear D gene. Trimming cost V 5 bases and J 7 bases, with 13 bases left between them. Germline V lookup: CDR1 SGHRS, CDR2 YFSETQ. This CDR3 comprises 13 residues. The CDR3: CASRLQDGQPQHF. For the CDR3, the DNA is TGCGCCAGCAGGCTCCAGGACGGACAGCCCCAGCATTTT.

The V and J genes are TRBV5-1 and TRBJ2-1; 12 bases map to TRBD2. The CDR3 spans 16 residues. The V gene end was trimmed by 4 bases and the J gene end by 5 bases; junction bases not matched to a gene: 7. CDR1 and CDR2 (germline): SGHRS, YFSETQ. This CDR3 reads CASSILTSGSNNEQFF. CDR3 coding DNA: TGCGCCAGCAGCATACTGACTAGCGGGAGTAACAATGAGCAGTTCTTC.

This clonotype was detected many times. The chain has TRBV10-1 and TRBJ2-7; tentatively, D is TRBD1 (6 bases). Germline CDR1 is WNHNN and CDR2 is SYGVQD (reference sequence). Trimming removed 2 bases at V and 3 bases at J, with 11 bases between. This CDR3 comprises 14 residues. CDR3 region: CASSEGDTYYEQYF. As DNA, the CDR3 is TGCGCCAGCAGTGAGGGGGACACCTACTACGAGCAGTACTTC.

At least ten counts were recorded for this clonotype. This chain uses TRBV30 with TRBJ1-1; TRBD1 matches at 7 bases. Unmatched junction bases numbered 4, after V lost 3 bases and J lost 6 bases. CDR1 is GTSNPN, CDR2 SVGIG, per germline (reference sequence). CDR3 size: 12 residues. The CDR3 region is CAWRPGGPEAFF. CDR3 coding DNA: TGTGCCTGGAGGCCAGGGGGGCCTGAAGCTTTCTTT.

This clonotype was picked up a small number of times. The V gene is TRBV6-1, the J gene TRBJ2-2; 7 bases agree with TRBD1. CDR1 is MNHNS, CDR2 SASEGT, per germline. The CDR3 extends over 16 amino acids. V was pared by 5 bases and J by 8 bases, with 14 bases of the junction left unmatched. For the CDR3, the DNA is TGTGCCAGCAGTTACACACTCAACAGGGGTGGGGGGGAGCTGTTTTTT. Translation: CASSYTLNRGGGELFF.

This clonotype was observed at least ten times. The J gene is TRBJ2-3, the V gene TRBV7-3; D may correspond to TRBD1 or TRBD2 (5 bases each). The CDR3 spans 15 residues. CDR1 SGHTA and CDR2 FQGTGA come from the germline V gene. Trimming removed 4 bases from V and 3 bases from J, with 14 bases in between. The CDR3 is CASSSLGVETDTQYF. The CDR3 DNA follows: TGTGCCAGCAGCTCCCTGGGGGTGGAGACAGATACGCAGTATTTT.

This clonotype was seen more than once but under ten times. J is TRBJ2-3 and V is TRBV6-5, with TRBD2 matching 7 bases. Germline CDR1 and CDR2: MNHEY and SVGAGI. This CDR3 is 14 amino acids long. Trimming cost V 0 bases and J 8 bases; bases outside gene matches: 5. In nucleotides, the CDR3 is TGTGCCAGCAGTTACTCCGGGGGGAGGCGTACGCAGTATTTT. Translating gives CASSYSGGRRTQYF.

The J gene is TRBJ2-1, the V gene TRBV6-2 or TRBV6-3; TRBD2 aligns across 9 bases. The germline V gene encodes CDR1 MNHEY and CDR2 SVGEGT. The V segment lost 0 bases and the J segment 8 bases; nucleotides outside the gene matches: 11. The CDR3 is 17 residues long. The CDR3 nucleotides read TGTGCCAGCAGTTACTCGAGAAAAGCGGGGGGAAAGCATGAGCAGTTCTTC. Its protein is CASSYSRKAGGKHEQFF.

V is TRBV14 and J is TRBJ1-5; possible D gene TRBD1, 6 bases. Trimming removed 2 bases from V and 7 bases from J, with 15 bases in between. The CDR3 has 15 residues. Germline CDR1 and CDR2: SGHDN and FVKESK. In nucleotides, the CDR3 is TGTGCCAGCAGCCAAAGACTGGGGAGGGGGCAGCCCCAGCATTTT. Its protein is CASSQRLGRGQPQHF.

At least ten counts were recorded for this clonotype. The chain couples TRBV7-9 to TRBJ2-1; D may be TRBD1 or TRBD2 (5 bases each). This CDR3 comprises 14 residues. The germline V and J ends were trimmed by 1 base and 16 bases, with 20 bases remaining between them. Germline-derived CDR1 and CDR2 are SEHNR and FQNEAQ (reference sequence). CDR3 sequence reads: CASSLGGIGQIVFF. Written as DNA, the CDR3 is TGTGCCAGCAGCTTAGGGGGGATTGGACAAATAGTCTTCTTC.

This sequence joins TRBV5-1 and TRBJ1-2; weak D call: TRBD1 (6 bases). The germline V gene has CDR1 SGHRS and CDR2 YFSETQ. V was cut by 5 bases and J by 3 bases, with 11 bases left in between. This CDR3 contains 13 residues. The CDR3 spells CASSQQGDYGYTF. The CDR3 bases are TGCGCCAGCAGTCAACAGGGAGACTATGGCTACACCTTC.

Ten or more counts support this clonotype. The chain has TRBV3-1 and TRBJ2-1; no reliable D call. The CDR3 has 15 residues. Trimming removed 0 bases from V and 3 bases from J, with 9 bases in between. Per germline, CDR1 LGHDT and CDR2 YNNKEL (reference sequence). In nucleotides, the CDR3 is TGTGCCAGCAGCCAAGACGGCTCGTTCTACAATGAGCAGTTCTTC. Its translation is CASSQDGSFYNEQFF.

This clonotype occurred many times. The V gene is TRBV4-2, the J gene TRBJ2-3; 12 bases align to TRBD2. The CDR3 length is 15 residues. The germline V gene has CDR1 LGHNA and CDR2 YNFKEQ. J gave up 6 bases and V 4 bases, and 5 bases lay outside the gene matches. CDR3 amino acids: CASSRTSGDGDTQYF. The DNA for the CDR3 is TGTGCCAGCAGCCGGACTAGCGGGGATGGGGATACGCAGTATTTT.

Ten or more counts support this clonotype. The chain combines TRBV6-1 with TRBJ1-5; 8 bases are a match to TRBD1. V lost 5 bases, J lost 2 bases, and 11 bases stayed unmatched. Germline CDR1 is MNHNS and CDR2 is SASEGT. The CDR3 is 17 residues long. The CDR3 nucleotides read TGTGCCAGCAGTTATTCCCCCCCGACAGGGGGCAATCAGCCCCAGCATTTT. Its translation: CASSYSPPTGGNQPQHF.

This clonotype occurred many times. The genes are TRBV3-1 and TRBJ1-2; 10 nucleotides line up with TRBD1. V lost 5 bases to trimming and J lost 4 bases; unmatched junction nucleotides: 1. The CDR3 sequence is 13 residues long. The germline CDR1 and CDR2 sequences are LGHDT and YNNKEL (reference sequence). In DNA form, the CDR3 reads TGTGCCAGCAGCGACAGGGGGCTCTATGGCTACACCTTC. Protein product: CASSDRGLYGYTF.

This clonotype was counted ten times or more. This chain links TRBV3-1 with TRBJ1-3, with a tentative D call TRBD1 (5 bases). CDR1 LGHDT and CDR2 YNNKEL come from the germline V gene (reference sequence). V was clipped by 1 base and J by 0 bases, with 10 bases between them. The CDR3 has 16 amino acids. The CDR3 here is CASSQGGGRSGNTIYF. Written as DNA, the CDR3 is TGTGCCAGCAGCCAAGGTGGGGGTCGCTCTGGAAACACCATATATTTT.

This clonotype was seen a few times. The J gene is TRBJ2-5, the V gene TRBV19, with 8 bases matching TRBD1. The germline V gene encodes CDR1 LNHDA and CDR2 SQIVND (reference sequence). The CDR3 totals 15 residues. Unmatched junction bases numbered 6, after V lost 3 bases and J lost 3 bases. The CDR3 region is CASSIGDRLKETQYF. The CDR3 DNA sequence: TGTGCCAGTAGTATTGGGGACAGGTTGAAAGAGACCCAGTACTTC.

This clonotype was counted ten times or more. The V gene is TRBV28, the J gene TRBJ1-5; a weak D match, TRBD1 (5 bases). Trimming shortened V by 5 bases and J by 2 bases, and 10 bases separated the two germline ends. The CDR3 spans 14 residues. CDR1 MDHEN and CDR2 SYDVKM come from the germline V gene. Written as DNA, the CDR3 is TGTGCCAGCAGTCCGGTGGGACGCAATCAGCCCCAGCATTTT. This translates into CASSPVGRNQPQHF.

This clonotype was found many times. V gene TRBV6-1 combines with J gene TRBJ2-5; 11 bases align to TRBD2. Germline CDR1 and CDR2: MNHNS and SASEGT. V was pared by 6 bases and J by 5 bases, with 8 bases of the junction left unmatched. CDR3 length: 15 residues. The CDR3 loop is CASSLAGGSGETQYF. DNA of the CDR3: TGTGCCAGCAGCCTAGCGGGGGGCAGCGGGGAGACCCAGTACTTC.